This T cell receptor beta chain is from a study of tumor-infiltrating lymphocytes in localized non-small cell lung cancer. Whole-study context: Some samples were collected after neoadjuvant chemotherapy; smokers, never-smokers and several histologies were included.

The CDR3 has 13 amino acids. The germline V gene has CDR1 ENHRY and CDR2 SYGVKD. The trim removed 6 bases at V and 8 bases at J, leaving 8 bases unmatched. Assay: immunoSEQ multiplex PCR; the TCRdb copy retains only in-frame clones and omits some. Of under 8,000 clones in the sample, approximately 80% were seen once. Study-level points and caveats: Technical variation could not be separated from intratumor heterogeneity here. TCRbeta sequencing showed higher T cell infiltration in tumors than uninvolved lung. Recurrence-free survival showed no association with tumor T-cell fraction.

Regarding this clone: Its antigen is unknown.

The rearrangement links TRBV10-3 to TRBJ1-2, with 8 bases fitting TRBD1. The sample taken for sequencing was lung tumor tissue. The TCR originated in a human donor with non-small cell lung cancer. CDR3 DNA sequence: TGTGCCATCAGAAACGACAGGGGTGGCGGCTACACCTTC. It specifies CAIRNDRGGGYTF.